The 18 T cell receptor beta chains below all came from one sample that was sequenced in a study of shared clonotypes between healthy human individuals. Libraries were prepared by immunoSEQ multiplex PCR; TCRdb keeps only in-frame clonotypes and omits some of them. Of approximately 1.5 million clones listed, approximately 98.5% are singletons. The specimen was naive CD4+ T cells sorted from blood. The sample's subset: CD45RA+ positively selected. The receptor set was obtained from a man younger than 40 in good health.

This chain connects TRBV15 to TRBJ2-3; unclear D gene. CDR1 and CDR2 (germline): LNHNV, YYDKDF (reference sequence). The CDR3 extends over 19 amino acids. V was shortened by 1 base and J by 1 base, with 21 bases between the two germline ends. CDR3 sequence reads: CATSRGWGSSTPRTDTQYF. CDR3 sequence (DNA): TGTGCCACCAGCAGAGGTTGGGGTTCAAGTACACCGCGCACAGATACGCAGTATTTT.

With regard to this clone: The same CDR3 can be traced to other DNA sequences in this sample. The rearrangement links TRBV18 to TRBJ2-7; D unclear. V gave up 1 base and J gave up 5 bases, with 9 bases separating them. CDR3 size: 13 residues. Germline V gives CDR1 KGHSH, CDR2 LQKENI. The CDR3 sequence: CASSPLPGHEQYF. For the CDR3, the DNA is TGTGCCAGCTCACCACTCCCGGGCCACGAGCAGTACTTC. The full variable domain, its missing parts supplied by reference TRBV18 and TRBJ2-7, is NAGVMQNPRHLVRRRGQEARLRCSPMKGHSHVYWYRQLPEEGLKFMVYLQKENIIDESGMPKERFSAEFPKEGPSILRIQQVVRGDSAAYFCASSPLPGHEQYFGPGTRLTVT.

CDR3 protein: CASSLRSSNQPQHF. The CDR3 DNA reads TGTGCCAGCAGTTTACGATCAAGCAATCAGCCCCAGCATTTT. The chain links TRBV28 to TRBJ1-5; D not certain. CDR1 and CDR2 from the germline V gene are MDHEN and SYDVKM. Trimming left V 2 bases short and J 1 base short, with 6 bases between. This CDR3 spans 14 amino acids.

A single count supports this clone. The chain has TRBV7-9 and TRBJ1-5, with a possible D match to TRBD1 (5 bases). V lost 2 bases, J lost 2 bases, and 10 bases lay in between. The germline gives CDR1 SEHNR, CDR2 FQNEAQ (reference sequence). This CDR3 is 15 amino acids long. CDR3 nucleotide sequence: TGTGCCAGCAGCTTAAGGGGTCAGGGCAATCAGCCCCAGCATTTT. It codes for CASSLRGQGNQPQHF.

V is TRBV7-8 and J is TRBJ2-1; 7 bases align to TRBD1. The CDR3 consists of 17 residues. Germline CDR1 and CDR2: SGHVS and FQNEAQ. The junction had 16 bases not matched to a gene; V was cut back by 5 bases and J by 6 bases. CDR3 DNA: TGTGCCAGCAGCCCGGGGACAGCCGGCATAGGGGTCAATGAGCAGTTCTTC. This codes for CASSPGTAGIGVNEQFF.

The sample holds one count of this clone. The chain joins TRBV5-4 to TRBJ2-1, with D possibly being TRBD1 (5 bases). The CDR3 contains 14 residues. Germline V lookup: CDR1 SGHNT, CDR2 YYREEE (reference sequence). V dropped 3 bases and J dropped 4 bases, with 11 bases sitting between them. This CDR3 is CASSSRQPYNEQFF. Written as DNA, the CDR3 is TGTGCCAGCAGCTCCCGACAGCCTTACAATGAGCAGTTCTTC.

Written as DNA, the CDR3 is TGCAGCTTCAAAGGGACTAGCGGGAGACCTCCCTACAATGAGCAGTTCTTC. It encodes CSFKGTSGRPPYNEQFF. The chain employs TRBV29-1 and TRBJ2-1, with 14 bases aligning to TRBD2. This CDR3 spans 17 amino acids. J lost 2 bases, V lost 8 bases, and 11 bases had no gene match. Looked up from germline, CDR1 is SQVTM and CDR2 is ANQGSEA.

The chain uses TRBV5-1 and TRBJ2-5, with 11 bases aligning to TRBD2. V shed 4 bases, J shed 9 bases, and the junction held 8 bases outside the gene matches. Germline CDR1 and CDR2: SGHRS and YFSETQ. This CDR3 contains 14 residues. DNA of the CDR3: TGCGCCAGCAGCCCAACTAGCGGGAGCCCCTCCCAGTACTTC. Amino acids: CASSPTSGSPSQYF. The full variable domain, its missing parts supplied by reference TRBV5-1 and TRBJ2-5, is KAGVTQTPRYLIKTRGQQVTLSCSPISGHRSVSWYQQTPGQGLQFLFEYFSETQRNKGNFPGRFSGRQFSNSRSEMNVSTLELGDSALYLCASSPTSGSPSQYFGPGTRLLVL.

Note on this clone: Distinct nucleotide sequences in the sample also encode this CDR3. This sequence joins TRBV18 and TRBJ2-5, with D tentatively TRBD2 (5 bases). In germline, CDR1 is KGHSH, CDR2 LQKENI. The CDR3 totals 14 residues. V lost 0 bases to trimming and J lost 5 bases, with 10 bases between them. For the CDR3, the DNA is TGTGCCAGCTCACCACCGGGAGTTCGGGAGACCCAGTACTTC. It is translated as CASSPPGVRETQYF.

The rearrangement uses TRBV11-2 and TRBJ2-5, with 7 bases identical to TRBD2. V lost 3 bases and J lost 4; bases outside the gene matches: 11. Germline V gene sequence: CDR1 SGHAT, CDR2 FQNNGV. CDR3 length: 16 amino acids. This CDR3 reads CASSFGPLTSRETQYF. The CDR3 DNA is TGTGCCAGCAGCTTCGGCCCCTTGACTAGCAGAGAGACCCAGTACTTC.

This rearrangement joins TRBV29-1 to TRBJ2-1; tentative D call: TRBD1 (6 bases). V was trimmed by 4 bases and J by 2 bases, leaving 9 bases between them. The CDR3 length is 13 residues. Per the germline V gene, CDR1 is SQVTM and CDR2 is ANQGSEA. Written as DNA, the CDR3 is TGCAGCGTTGGAGGACAGACCTACAATGAGCAGTTCTTC. Amino acids: CSVGGQTYNEQFF.

This chain uses TRBV25-1 with TRBJ2-3, with D unclear. With 5 bases removed from V and 0 bases from J, the gap between germline ends came to 9 bases. The CDR3 is 14 amino acids. Looked up from germline, CDR1 is MGHDK and CDR2 is SYGVNS. The CDR3 sequence: CASSWRISTDTQYF. The CDR3, as DNA: TGTGCCAGCAGTTGGCGGATTAGCACAGATACGCAGTATTTT.

The V gene is TRBV2, the J gene TRBJ1-5; weak D call: TRBD1 (5 bases). The CDR3 length is 13 residues. The V end lost 3 bases, the J end lost 6 bases, and 9 bases lay between the germline ends. Germline loops: CDR1 SNHLY, CDR2 FYNNEI. CDR3 residues: CASSETVPQPQHF. As DNA, the CDR3 is TGTGCCAGCAGTGAGACAGTCCCTCAGCCCCAGCATTTT.

The chain links TRBV14 to TRBJ1-2; TRBD1 matches 9 bases. Unmatched junction bases numbered 4, after V lost 1 base and J lost 7 bases. The CDR3 has 14 residues. The V gene's germline CDR1 is SGHDN and CDR2 FVKESK. For the CDR3, the DNA is TGTGCCAGCAGCCAAGTCGCGACAGGGGGTGGCTACACCTTC. It yields the protein CASSQVATGGGYTF.

V gene TRBV18 combines with J gene TRBJ2-6; TRBD1 aligns across 7 bases. The CDR3 is 18 residues long. Germline CDR1 reads KGHSH; CDR2 reads LQKENI. V gave up 2 bases and J gave up 2 bases; unmatched junction bases: 9. The CDR3 DNA reads TGTGCCAGCTCACCAGGGACAGAGGAACAAACTGGGGCCAACGTCCTGACTTTC. It translates to CASSPGTEEQTGANVLTF.

The gene calls are TRBV5-6 and TRBJ2-2, with D maybe TRBD2 (5 bases). Between the trimmed V and J ends, which lost 2 bases and 1 base, there was a span of 12 bases. The CDR3 contains 16 residues. The germline V gene has CDR1 SGHDT and CDR2 YYEEEE. The DNA of the CDR3 is TGTGCCAGCAGCTTTTCGGGGTTGCGGAACACCGGGGAGCTGTTTTTT. Translated, it gives CASSFSGLRNTGELFF.

The chain combines TRBV10-3 with TRBJ2-3, with 8 bases that match TRBD1. V lost 6 bases and J lost 6; bases outside the gene matches: 8. The CDR3 loop spans 14 amino acids. Germline V lookup: CDR1 ENHRY, CDR2 SYGVKD. In nucleotides, the CDR3 is TGTGCCATCAGACAGGGGGTCACAACCGATACGCAGTATTTT. As protein: CAIRQGVTTDTQYF.

The chain has TRBV28 and TRBJ2-7, with 7 bases that match TRBD1. Germline V lookup: CDR1 MDHEN, CDR2 SYDVKM. The CDR3 covers 16 residues. The ends lost 3 bases at V and 0 bases at J; junction bases unmatched: 8. CDR3 amino acids: CASSFPKDRSSYEQYF. The DNA of the CDR3 is TGTGCCAGCAGTTTCCCGAAGGACAGGAGCTCCTACGAGCAGTACTTC.